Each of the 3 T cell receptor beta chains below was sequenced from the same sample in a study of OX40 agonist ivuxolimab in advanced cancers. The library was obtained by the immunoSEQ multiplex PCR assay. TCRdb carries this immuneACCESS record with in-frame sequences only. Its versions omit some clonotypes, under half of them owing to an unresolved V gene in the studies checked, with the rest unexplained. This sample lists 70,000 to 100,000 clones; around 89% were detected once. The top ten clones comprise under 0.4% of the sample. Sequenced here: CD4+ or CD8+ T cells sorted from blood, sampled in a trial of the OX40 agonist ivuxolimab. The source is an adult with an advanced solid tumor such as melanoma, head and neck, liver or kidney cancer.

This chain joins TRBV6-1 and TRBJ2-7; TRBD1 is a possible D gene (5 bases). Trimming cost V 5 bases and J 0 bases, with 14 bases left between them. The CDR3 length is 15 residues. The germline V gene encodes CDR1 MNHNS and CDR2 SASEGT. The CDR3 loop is CASSSRQFTSYEQYF. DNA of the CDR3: TGTGCCAGCAGTTCCAGACAGTTCACCTCCTACGAGCAGTACTTC.

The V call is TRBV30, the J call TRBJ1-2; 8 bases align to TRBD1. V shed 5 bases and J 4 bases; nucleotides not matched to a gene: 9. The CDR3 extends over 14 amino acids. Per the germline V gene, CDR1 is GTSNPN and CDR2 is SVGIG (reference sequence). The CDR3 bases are TGTGCCTGGGAGCCAGGGGGCACCGGCTATGGCTACACCTTC. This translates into CAWEPGGTGYGYTF.

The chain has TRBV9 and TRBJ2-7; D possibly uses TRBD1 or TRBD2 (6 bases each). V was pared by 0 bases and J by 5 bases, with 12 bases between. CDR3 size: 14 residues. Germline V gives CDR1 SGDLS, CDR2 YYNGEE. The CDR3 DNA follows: TGTGCCAGCAGCGTAGGGGGGGCCGTCCACGAGCAGTACTTC. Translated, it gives CASSVGGAVHEQYF.